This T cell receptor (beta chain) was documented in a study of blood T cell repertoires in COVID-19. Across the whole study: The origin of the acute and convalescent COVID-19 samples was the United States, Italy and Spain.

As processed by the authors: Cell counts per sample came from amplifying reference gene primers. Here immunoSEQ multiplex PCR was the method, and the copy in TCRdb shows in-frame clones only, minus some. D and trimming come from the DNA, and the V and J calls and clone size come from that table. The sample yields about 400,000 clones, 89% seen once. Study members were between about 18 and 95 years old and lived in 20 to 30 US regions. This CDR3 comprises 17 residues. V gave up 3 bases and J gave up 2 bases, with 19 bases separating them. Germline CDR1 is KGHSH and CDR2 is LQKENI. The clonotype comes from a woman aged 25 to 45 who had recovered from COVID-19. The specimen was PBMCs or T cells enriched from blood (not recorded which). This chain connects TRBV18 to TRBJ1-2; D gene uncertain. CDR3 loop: CASSPMRETFSNYGYTF. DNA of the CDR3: TGTGCCAGCTCACCTATGAGAGAAACTTTCTCCAACTATGGCTACACCTTC.